These 8 T cell receptor beta chains were all obtained from the same sample, sequenced in a study of blood T cells in healthy people across ages. A second about 7 to 11 cycle PCR used barcoded and J-beta primers. TCRdb used MiXCR to reprocess the 5' RACE reads, holding one entry per CDR3 protein. The data contain approximately 760,000 distinct CDR3 sequences, 20% to 25% of them singletons. These same data were also listed under a study on T cells of mothers and their children.

Sequencing was done on a sample of blood. Every receptor here comes from a boy aged 10-17 years in good health.

The chain combines TRBV12-5 with TRBJ2-1; D is unresolved. The ends were cut back, 0 bases at V and 0 bases at J, with 9 bases in the middle. The CDR3 contains 16 residues. Germline CDR1 is LGHNT and CDR2 is FRNRAP. The CDR3 here is CASGLVLGSSYNEQFF. CDR3 coding DNA: TGTGCTAGTGGTTTGGTACTCGGGTCCTCCTACAATGAGCAGTTCTTC.

This clonotype was picked up a small number of times. The chain couples TRBV7-6 to TRBJ2-5; a weak D match, TRBD1 (5 bases). The tail of the sequence fits TRBJ2-7 better, so the J call may be wrong. This CDR3 has 13 amino acids. Germline loops: CDR1 SGHVS, CDR2 FNYEAQ. The CDR3, as DNA: TGTGCCAGCAGCCCCCTGACAGTCGACGAGCAGTACTTC. Translating gives CASSPLTVDEQYF.

V usage is TRBV10-3 and J usage is TRBJ2-7, with D perhaps matching TRBD2 (6 bases). The CDR3 is 16 amino acids. Germline CDR1 and CDR2: ENHRY and SYGVKD. Trimming pared 0 bases from V and 2 bases from J, leaving 14 bases between. In DNA, the CDR3 is TGTGCCATCAGTGAGTCGGGGCGGGATTCTCCCTACGAGCAGTACTTC. This codes for CAISESGRDSPYEQYF.

This clonotype was recorded a few times. The rearrangement joins TRBV29-1 to TRBJ2-5; 7 bases match TRBD2. The closer fit of TRBJ2-1 to the DNA end suggests the J call may be wrong. The CDR3 totals 17 residues. Germline V CDR1 and CDR2: SQVTM, ANQGSEA. This CDR3 is CSVAGTTDELSNDEQFF. As DNA, the CDR3 is TGCAGCGTTGCCGGGACTACCGACGAACTATCCAATGATGAGCAGTTCTTC.

This clonotype was seen only a few times. The gene calls are TRBV7-8 and TRBJ2-5; D may be TRBD1 or TRBD2 (6 bases each). The end of the DNA fits TRBJ2-7 better, so the J call may be wrong. The CDR3 runs to 17 residues. Germline V CDR1 and CDR2: SGHVS, FQNEAQ. The CDR3 loop reads CASSLVSRGPLGYEQYF. CDR3 nucleotide sequence: TGTGCCAGCAGCTTAGTGTCCCGGGGGCCCTTAGGATACGAGCAGTACTTC.

A single count supports this clonotype. V gene TRBV7-9 combines with J gene TRBJ2-3; D is ambiguous. CDR1 SEHNR and CDR2 FQNEAQ come from the germline V gene (reference sequence). The V and J ends lost 5 bases and 0 bases respectively, with 12 bases between them. CDR3 length equals 15 residues. CDR3 nucleotides: TGTGCCAGCAGCCCCACAGTGCGGAGCACAGATACGCAGTATTTT. This translates into CASSPTVRSTDTQYF.

This clonotype was seen only a few times. This chain connects TRBV29-1 to TRBJ2-1; tentatively, D is TRBD1 (5 bases). The CDR3 has 12 residues. Germline-derived CDR1 and CDR2 are SQVTM and ANQGSEA. V lost 5 bases and J lost 5, with 10 bases in between. Here the CDR3 DNA reads TGCAGCGTTCTGACAGAGCACAATGAGCAGTTCTTC. It specifies CSVLTEHNEQFF.

The chain joins TRBV4-3 to TRBJ1-1, with D maybe TRBD1 (6 bases). Germline V CDR1 and CDR2: LGHNA, YSLEER. Trimming removed 2 bases from V and 0 bases from J, with 10 bases in between. The CDR3 loop spans 15 amino acids. CDR3 DNA: TGCGCCAGCAGCCAATCAGGGGTGATGAACACTGAAGCTTTCTTT. Its translation: CASSQSGVMNTEAFF.